This record covers a single TCR beta chain. Its antigen is still unknown. The source of the sample is a study of beta chain features in type 1 diabetes. Whole-study results and caveats: Type 1 diabetes patients had moderately but significantly shorter TCRB CDR3s in all four CD4+ subsets. Fewer insertions but more deletions were seen at VDJ junctions in type 1 diabetes patients. Compared to healthy donors, patients appeared to have naive, central memory and Treg TCRB repertoires that were more alike.

The authors reverse transcribed all of the isolated RNA, so sequencing captured expressed TCRB transcripts. Libraries were prepared by immunoSEQ multiplex PCR; TCRdb keeps only in-frame clonotypes and omits some of them. The table records roughly 130,000 clones, around 15% of them present only once. This CDR3 is 16 amino acids long. The germline V gene encodes CDR1 SGDLS and CDR2 YYNGEE. The germline V and J ends were trimmed by 4 bases and 7 bases, with 23 bases remaining between them. CD45RO/CCR7/CD25/CD127/CD95/CD27 separated CD4+ naive, central memory, regulatory and stem cell-like memory cells by sorting.

The sequence was collected from a man between 25 and 39 years old with type 1 diabetes. The chain couples TRBV9 to TRBJ1-1; D unclear. The material sequenced was central memory CD4+ T cells from blood. The CDR3 loop reads CASSPQATRSVGEAFF. The CDR3 coding sequence is TGTGCCAGCAGCCCCCAGGCGACACGGTCCGTCGGTGAAGCTTTCTTT.